These 3 T cell receptor beta chains were sequenced from one sample in a study of blood T cells in healthy people across ages. A J-beta primer mix and a sample-barcoded 5' primer were used in a second PCR of roughly 6 to 12 cycles. TCRdb used MiXCR to reprocess the 5' RACE reads, holding one entry per CDR3 protein. The sample contains about 800,000 distinct CDR3 sequences, just under 25% of which appear only once. These data were also reused for a study on T cells of mothers and their children.

The sequencing sample was made of blood. The receptors here all came from a boy younger than 18 in good health.

This clonotype was observed a few times. The V gene is TRBV6-5, the J gene TRBJ2-1; D possibly matches TRBD1 or TRBD2 (5 bases each). The J call may be mistaken, given a closer DNA end match to TRBJ2-7. The CDR3 is 16 residues long. Germline V CDR1 and CDR2: MNHEY, SVGAGI. In nucleotides, the CDR3 is TGTGCCAGCAGTTACTCGAGGGGCGGACGAGTCGGCGAGCAGTACTTC. As protein: CASSYSRGGRVGEQYF.

This clonotype was detected a few times. The V and J genes are TRBV6-2 or TRBV6-3 and TRBJ2-1; D is unresolved. The germline V gene has CDR1 MNHEY and CDR2 SVGEGT. This CDR3 spans 15 amino acids. V was shortened by 2 bases and J by 10 bases, with 18 bases between the two germline ends. The CDR3: CASSYLFDPTYEQFF. The CDR3 DNA follows: TGTGCCAGCAGTTACCTTTTTGACCCGACATACGAGCAGTTCTTC.

This clonotype was seen a single time. J is TRBJ2-7 and V is TRBV4-3; 9 nucleotides agree with TRBD2. The ends lost 0 bases at V and 5 bases at J; junction bases unmatched: 14. Germline CDR1 LGHNA, CDR2 YSLEER. The CDR3 spans 18 residues. The CDR3 protein is CASSQDHPSGVLVHEQYF. CDR3 DNA sequence: TGCGCCAGCAGCCAAGATCATCCTAGCGGGGTACTCGTTCACGAGCAGTACTTC.